Following are 20 T cell receptor beta chains from one sample sequenced in a study of glioma-infiltrating T cells. The iRepertoire nested amplicon-rescue multiplex PCR amplified TCR alpha and beta CDR3s from RNA. TCRdb recomputed calls from the multiplex PCR reads with MiXCR, one row per CDR3 protein. The sample yields 300,000 to 450,000 distinct CDR3 sequences, 35% to 45% seen once. The sequenced material came from glioma tissue, nonneoplastic brain tissue, or PBMCs (not recorded which). The origin of the receptors is a human donor with low-grade glioma or glioblastoma, undergoing nonglioma brain surgery, or in good health (not recorded which).

This chain uses TRBV2 with TRBJ1-1; D not resolved. V was shortened by 0 bases and J by 2 bases, with 10 bases between the two germline ends. The germline CDR1 and CDR2 sequences are SNHLY and FYNNEI. There are 15 residues in the CDR3. CDR3 residues: CASSEAERHNTEAFF. CDR3 DNA sequence: TGTGCCAGCAGTGAAGCGGAGCGGCACAACACTGAAGCTTTCTTT.

This clonotype was picked up a small number of times. This chain uses TRBV29-1 with TRBJ2-7, with 10 nucleotides matching TRBD1. V shed 0 bases, J shed 4 bases, and the junction held 3 bases outside the gene matches. CDR1 and CDR2 (germline): SQVTM, ANQGSEA. CDR3 size: 14 residues. The CDR3 DNA reads as TGCAGCGTTGAAGATCGGACAGGGGGATACGAGCAGTACTTC. This translates into CSVEDRTGGYEQYF.

Concerning this clonotype itself: A much larger clone is a single base away; this may be a read error. The V call is TRBV6-2 or TRBV6-3, the J call TRBJ1-2; D ambiguous. V lost 6 bases and J 5 bases, leaving 16 bases between the germline ends. The CDR3 covers 14 residues. Germline values: CDR1 MNHEY, CDR2 SVGEGT. CDR3 coding DNA: TGTGCCAGCAGCTCCGACAAGGGAGGGTATGGCTACACCTTC. It specifies CASSSDKGGYGYTF.

On this clonotype itself: One base away lies a much larger clone, so this may be a sequencing read error. The rearrangement joins TRBV20-1 to TRBJ2-3; D gene uncertain. Germline values: CDR1 DFQATT, CDR2 SNEGSKA (reference sequence). This CDR3 comprises 14 residues. CDR3 nucleotides: TGCAGTGCTGGAGAGGCTAGAAGCACAGATACGCAGTATTTT. As protein: CSAGEARSTDTQYF.

There are many counts of this clonotype. CDR3 nucleotide sequence: TGTGCCAGCACCCCGGGGGGGGTGGCGGGTCGGACTGAAGCTTTCTTT. This encodes CASTPGGVAGRTEAFF. V is TRBV6-2 or TRBV6-3 and J is TRBJ1-1; D is possibly TRBD1 (5 bases). Germline CDR1 and CDR2: MNHEY and SVGEGT. V was trimmed by 7 bases and J by 5 bases, leaving 23 bases between them. The CDR3 covers 16 residues.

This chain uses TRBV3-1 with TRBJ2-7; 8 nucleotides align to TRBD2. There are 14 residues in the CDR3. V dropped 3 bases and J dropped 0; count of bases not matched to a gene: 1. CDR1 LGHDT and CDR2 YNNKEL come from the germline V gene (reference sequence). The CDR3 region has the DNA TGTGCCAGCAGCCAGAGCGGGAGCTCCTACGAGCAGTACTTC. Translated: CASSQSGSSYEQYF.

This clonotype was seen a handful of times. V gene TRBV6-5 combines with J gene TRBJ2-1; 7 bases are a match to TRBD2. V was clipped by 2 bases and J by 0 bases; unmatched bases: 4. Germline V gene lookup returns CDR1 MNHEY and CDR2 SVGAGI. This CDR3 contains 16 residues. CDR3 coding DNA: TGTGCCAGCAGTTACGCGGCGGGAGTCTCCTACAATGAGCAGTTCTTC. This encodes CASSYAAGVSYNEQFF.

This clonotype has a count of ten or more. The chain carries TRBV28 and TRBJ2-3, with D unresolved. Trimming shortened V by 2 bases and J by 3 bases, and 6 bases separated the two germline ends. The germline V gene encodes CDR1 MDHEN and CDR2 SYDVKM. CDR3 length: 13 amino acids. CDR3 DNA: TGTGCCAGCAGTTTAGGTCGAACAGATACGCAGTATTTT. It yields the protein CASSLGRTDTQYF.

This clonotype was counted only a few times. The chain carries TRBV20-1 and TRBJ2-2; D is ambiguous. CDR3 length: 14 amino acids. Germline V lookup: CDR1 DFQATT, CDR2 SNEGSKA (reference sequence). Trimming cost V 0 bases and J 1 base, with 6 bases left between them. The CDR3 reads CSARDYKNTGELFF. The CDR3 nucleotides read TGCAGTGCTAGAGACTATAAGAACACCGGGGAGCTGTTTTTT.

This clonotype was counted many times. This rearrangement joins TRBV20-1 to TRBJ2-3; D assignment may be TRBD1 or TRBD2 (5 bases each). CDR3 size: 15 residues. Germline V lookup: CDR1 DFQATT, CDR2 SNEGSKA (reference sequence). Deletions cut 0 bases from V and 2 bases from J, with 12 bases between. The CDR3 spells CSARDQRDDTDTQYF. The DNA for the CDR3 is TGCAGTGCTAGAGATCAACGGGACGACACAGATACGCAGTATTTT.

This clonotype was picked up many times. The V gene is TRBV25-1, the J gene TRBJ1-2, with 9 nucleotides matching TRBD1. The V gene end was trimmed by 5 bases and the J gene end by 7 bases; junction bases not matched to a gene: 8. The CDR3 runs to 14 residues. The germline V gene has CDR1 MGHDK and CDR2 SYGVNS. CDR3 sequence: CASSPGTGIPGYTF. The CDR3 DNA reads as TGTGCCAGCAGTCCCGGGACAGGGATCCCTGGCTACACCTTC.

This clonotype occurred a few times. The chain joins TRBV4-3 to TRBJ1-1; D is uncertain. V gave up 0 bases and J gave up 5 bases, with 16 bases separating them. Germline V gives CDR1 LGHNA, CDR2 YSLEER. The CDR3 runs to 16 residues. Here the CDR3 reads CASSQDLQRGETEAFF. CDR3 DNA: TGCGCCAGCAGCCAAGATCTTCAGCGGGGAGAGACTGAAGCTTTCTTT.

This chain links TRBV27 with TRBJ2-7; TRBD2 agrees at 11 bases. CDR3 length equals 15 residues. The ends lost 7 bases at V and 0 bases at J; junction bases unmatched: 5. CDR1 is MNHEY, CDR2 SMNVEV, per germline (reference sequence). The CDR3 bases are TGTGCCAGCAACGTAGCGGGAGGGAGCTCCTACGAGCAGTACTTC. Translating gives CASNVAGGSSYEQYF.

Comments on this clonotype: This clone may be a read error of a much larger clone one base away. This chain links TRBV25-1 with TRBJ1-1, with unresolved D. The CDR3 is 13 residues long. CDR1 and CDR2 from the germline V gene are MGHDK and SYGVNS. CDR3 region: CVSSESRGGEAFF. DNA of the CDR3: TGTGTCAGCAGTGAGAGTCGTGGAGGAGAAGCTTTCTTT.

On this clonotype: This sequence may be a read error, since a much larger clone differs from it by one base. The chain carries TRBV20-1 and TRBJ1-4; 7 nucleotides match TRBD1. The CDR3 is 13 residues long. CDR1 DFQATT and CDR2 SNEGSKA come from the germline V gene (reference sequence). The trim removed 0 bases at V and 6 bases at J, leaving 1 base unmatched. Here the CDR3 reads CSARDTGDEKLFF. The CDR3 DNA sequence: TGCAGTGCTAGAGACACAGGGGATGAAAAACTGTTTTTT.

This clonotype has just a few counts. This chain links TRBV24-1 with TRBJ1-1; D not certain. CDR1 KGHDR and CDR2 SFDVKD come from the germline V gene. This CDR3 comprises 13 residues. Trimming left V 4 bases short and J 5 bases short, with 10 bases between. The CDR3 sequence is CATSDGLLTEAFF. The CDR3 nucleotides are TGTGCCACCAGTGACGGACTGCTGACTGAAGCTTTCTTT.

The chain has TRBV29-1 and TRBJ2-3; D possibly corresponds to TRBD1 (6 bases). The CDR3 extends over 14 amino acids. The V end lost 6 bases, the J end lost 2 bases, and 15 bases lay between the germline ends. Germline lookup yields CDR1 SQVTM and CDR2 ANQGSEA. The CDR3 region is CSVRDKALTDTQYF. CDR3 DNA: TGCAGCGTAAGGGACAAGGCCCTCACAGATACGCAGTATTTT.

As to this clonotype: This clone may be a read error of a much larger clone one base away. The chain links TRBV27 to TRBJ2-1; maybe TRBD2 (5 bases). Germline V gene data show CDR1 as MNHEY and CDR2 as SMNVEV (reference sequence). The CDR3 is made up of 15 amino acids. The CDR3 nucleotides are TGTGCCTGCAGTTTTTTGGGGAGCTCCTACAATGAGCAGTTCTTC. Translating it yields CACSFLGSSYNEQFF.

This clonotype occurred a few times. V usage is TRBV6-1 and J usage is TRBJ2-3; TRBD1 matches at 9 bases. The CDR3 length is 15 residues. Looked up from germline, CDR1 is MNHNS and CDR2 is SASEGT. V was pared by 6 bases and J by 3 bases, with 7 bases of the junction left unmatched. CDR3 amino acids: CASRAHRGQTDTQYF. CDR3 sequence (DNA): TGTGCCAGCAGGGCGCACAGGGGGCAGACAGATACGCAGTATTTT.

The rearrangement links TRBV6-6 to TRBJ2-3, with a weak D call TRBD1 (6 bases). V was shortened by 0 bases and J by 2 bases, with 18 bases between the two germline ends. Germline V gives CDR1 MNHNY, CDR2 SVGAGI (reference sequence). This CDR3 region has 18 residues. CDR3 sequence (DNA): TGTGCCAGCAGTTACTCGTTCACAGGGCCCGCGTCCACAGATACGCAGTATTTT. This sequence encodes CASSYSFTGPASTDTQYF.